Described below is a single T cell receptor (beta chain) sequence and its context. Its specificity is unknown. Germline assignment: CDR1 SGHTA and CDR2 FQGNSA. Trimming took 5 bases from V and 0 from J, leaving 10 bases between them. The CDR3 loop spans 14 amino acids. This record comes from a study of OX40 agonist ivuxolimab in advanced cancers. Study-wide context: Those enrolled were roughly 80% male, with a mean age of around 55 years and ages from roughly 23 to 80.

Study-wide findings and caveats: By week 6 at 0.1 to 3.0 mg/kg, blood CD4+ and CD8+ T cells had expanded clonally. Among patients with partial responses at 0.1-3.0 mg/kg, clonal expansion was among the lowest.

Libraries were prepared by immunoSEQ multiplex PCR; TCRdb keeps only in-frame clonotypes and omits some of them. Of approximately 35,000 clones listed, 70% to 80% were seen once; the top ten hold approximately 11%. This TCR was recovered from an adult with an advanced solid tumor such as melanoma, head and neck, liver or kidney cancer. This rearrangement joins TRBV7-2 to TRBJ1-1; D is undetermined. The specimen comprised CD4+ or CD8+ T cells sorted from blood, sampled in a trial of the OX40 agonist ivuxolimab. The CDR3, as DNA: TGTGCCAGCAGCCCCCTCGGGATGAACACTGAAGCTTTCTTT. The encoded protein is CASSPLGMNTEAFF.